Listed here are 6 T cell receptor beta chains from one sample, sequenced in a study of T cells in Graves' hyperthyroidism and ophthalmopathy. TCR beta CDR3 regions were amplified from RNA. HTBI primers drove first-round RT-PCR of the TCR CDR3. TCRdb reprocessed the multiplex PCR reads via MiXCR and lists one record per CDR3 protein. The sample shows 160,000 or so distinct CDR3 sequences, about 9.4% of them seen only once. The source material was blood. These receptor sequences come from a woman aged 18-30 years with Graves' hyperthyroidism that later progressed to Graves' ophthalmopathy.

This clonotype was counted at least ten times. This chain connects TRBV12-3 or TRBV12-4 to TRBJ2-7; a possible D gene is TRBD1 (5 bases). This CDR3 comprises 16 residues. Trimming cost V 3 bases and J 2 bases, with 17 bases left between them. In nucleotides, the CDR3 is TGTGCCAGCAGTTTCCATTTTGGGGCAGATCCCTACGAGCAGTACTTC. As protein: CASSFHFGADPYEQYF.

With regard to this clonotype: Possible read error: a much larger clone is one base away. V and J are TRBV5-1 and TRBJ2-2; TRBD2 matches 7 bases. The germline gives CDR1 SGHRS, CDR2 YFSETQ. CDR3 size: 14 residues. With V trimmed by 6 bases and J by 3 bases, 5 bases remained unmatched. CDR3 residues: CASNEGRDTGELFF. CDR3 bases: TGCGCCAGCAACGAAGGGAGGGACACCGGGGAGCTGTTTTTT.

This clonotype was recorded at least ten times. This chain connects TRBV28 to TRBJ2-7; TRBD2 might be the D (6 bases). This CDR3 region has 16 residues. Germline V gene data show CDR1 as MDHEN and CDR2 as SYDVKM. Trimming removed 5 bases from V and 4 bases from J, with 21 bases in between. The CDR3 reads CASSAPVGGLGYEQYF. In nucleotides, the CDR3 is TGTGCCAGCAGTGCGCCGGTCGGGGGTTTAGGTTACGAGCAGTACTTC. The variable domain in full, completed from reference TRBV28 and TRBJ2-7, reads DVKVTQSSRYLVKRTGEKVFLECVQDMDHENMFWYRQDPGLGLRLIYFSYDVKMKEKGDIPEGYSVSREKKERFSLILESASTNQTSMYLCASSAPVGGLGYEQYFGPGTRLTVT.

There are many counts of this clonotype. The chain employs TRBV13 and TRBJ2-1; D is unclear. CDR1 is PRHDT, CDR2 FYEKMQ, per germline (reference sequence). The germline V and J ends were trimmed by 5 bases and 4 bases, with 12 bases remaining between them. The CDR3 contains 14 residues. The CDR3 reads CASSRHGGYNEQFF. The CDR3 nucleotides read TGTGCCAGCAGCCGCCACGGTGGGTACAATGAGCAGTTCTTC. Full variable domain (remainder filled in from reference TRBV13 and TRBJ2-1): AAGVIQSPRHLIKEKRETATLKCYPIPRHDTVYWYQQGPGQDPQFLISFYEKMQSDKGSIPDRFSAQQFSDYHSELNMSSLELGDSALYFCASSRHGGYNEQFFGPGTRLTVL.

This clonotype was found a few times. The chain couples TRBV19 to TRBJ2-1; 8 nucleotides line up with TRBD2. This CDR3 is 15 amino acids long. Germline CDR1 LNHDA, CDR2 SQIVND (reference sequence). J gave up 2 bases and V 5 bases, and 5 bases lay outside the gene matches. In nucleotides, the CDR3 is TGTGCCAGTAGTCAGGCACTAGCGGCCTACAATGAGCAGTTCTTC. Its translation: CASSQALAAYNEQFF.

This chain connects TRBV10-3 to TRBJ2-3, with D uncertain. The CDR3 consists of 12 residues. V was clipped by 5 bases and J by 5 bases, with 8 bases between them. Germline CDR1 ENHRY, CDR2 SYGVKD. In DNA, the CDR3 is TGTGCCATCAGTTCCAACGGAGATACGCAGTATTTT. Protein: CAISSNGDTQYF.